These 18 T cell receptor beta chains originate from one sample sequenced in a study of CD8 T cells in Susac syndrome. It was with random hexamers that roughly 0.45 to 1 ug RNA was reverse transcribed. TCRdb reanalysed the immunoSEQ multiplex PCR reads using MiXCR and keeps one entry per CDR3 protein. The table includes roughly 400,000 distinct CDR3 sequences, around 85% detected once. The sequencing sample was made of CD8+ T cells from PBMCs. Receptors were obtained from a human donor with multiple sclerosis.

J is TRBJ1-4 and V is TRBV12-3 or TRBV12-4, with TRBD1 as a possible D gene (6 bases). This CDR3 has 18 amino acids. V lost 3 bases and J 1 base, leaving 18 bases between the germline ends. CDR3 amino acids: CASSFRDTRVVTNEKLFF. The CDR3 region has the DNA TGTGCCAGCAGTTTTAGGGACACCAGAGTAGTAACTAATGAAAAACTGTTTTTT.

V gene TRBV12-3 or TRBV12-4 combines with J gene TRBJ1-2, with D unresolved. V lost 3 bases and J lost 4, with 18 bases in between. The CDR3 extends over 16 amino acids. The chain's CDR3 is CASSFASDGKVYGYTF. Here the CDR3 DNA reads TGTGCCAGCAGTTTCGCCTCGGACGGGAAGGTCTATGGCTACACCTTC.

The chain's CDR3 is CASSEYYPTSAYNEQFF. CDR3 nucleotide sequence: TGTGCCAGCAGTGAATATTACCCAACTAGCGCCTACAATGAGCAGTTCTTC. This rearrangement joins TRBV25-1 to TRBJ2-1; 7 nucleotides agree with TRBD2. This CDR3 contains 17 residues. The junction had 7 bases not matched to a gene; V was cut back by 0 bases and J by 2 bases. The V gene's germline CDR1 is MGHDK and CDR2 SYGVNS.

The chain is built from TRBV2 and TRBJ2-2; D possibly corresponds to TRBD1 (6 bases). The germline gives CDR1 SNHLY, CDR2 FYNNEI. This CDR3 region has 12 residues. With 10 bases removed from V and 4 bases from J, the gap between germline ends came to 10 bases. The CDR3: CAILRGTGELFF. As DNA, the CDR3 is TGTGCCATCCTCAGGGGCACCGGGGAGCTGTTTTTT.

This clonotype appeared a single time. The chain links TRBV12-3 or TRBV12-4 to TRBJ2-3, with 13 bases fitting TRBD2. The CDR3 extends over 15 amino acids. The V and J ends lost 5 bases and 3 bases, in that order; junction bases with no gene match: 2. This chain's CDR3 is CASSKTSGRTDTQYF. Here the CDR3 DNA reads TGTGCCAGCAGTAAGACTAGCGGGAGGACAGATACGCAGTATTTT.

The chain couples TRBV7-3 to TRBJ2-1, with TRBD2 matching over 9 bases. The germline CDR1 and CDR2 sequences are SGHTA and FQGTGA. With V trimmed by 8 bases and J by 5 bases, 10 bases remained unmatched. The CDR3 has 15 amino acids. The CDR3 DNA reads TGTGCCAGCCGCCTTAGCGGGAGAGTTGACAATGAGCAGTTCTTC. It codes for CASRLSGRVDNEQFF.

The chain links TRBV4-2 to TRBJ2-2; TRBD2 agrees at 9 bases. The CDR3 spans 18 residues. Trimming at V came to 0 bases and at J to 1 base, leaving 6 bases not matched to a gene. The V gene's germline CDR1 is LGHNA and CDR2 YNFKEQ. The CDR3 nucleotides are TGTGCCAGCAGCCAAGATGGGGGACTAGCTCTGAACACCGGGGAGCTGTTTTTT. Amino acid sequence: CASSQDGGLALNTGELFF.

The V call is TRBV30, the J call TRBJ2-1; 8 bases are shared with TRBD1. V shed 2 bases, J shed 9 bases, and the junction held 6 bases outside the gene matches. The CDR3 is 13 amino acids. Looked up from germline, CDR1 is GTSNPN and CDR2 is SVGIG (reference sequence). CDR3 coding DNA: TGTGCCTGGAGTACGACAGGGGTTGGTGAGCAGTTCTTC. Protein product: CAWSTTGVGEQFF. Using reference TRBV30 and TRBJ2-1 for the parts outside the CDR3, the full variable domain is SQTIHQWPATLVQPVGSPLSLECTVEGTSNPNLYWYRQAAGRGLQLLFYSVGIGQISSEVPQNLSASRPQDRQFILSSKKLLLSDSGFYLCAWSTTGVGEQFFGPGTRLTVL.

CDR3 loop: CASSLQGPGTDTQYF. CDR3 DNA: TGTGCCAGCAGCTTACAGGGGCCGGGCACAGATACGCAGTATTTT. V usage is TRBV7-9 and J usage is TRBJ2-3; maybe TRBD1 (6 bases). CDR3 length: 15 residues. The germline CDR1 and CDR2 sequences are SEHNR and FQNEAQ (reference sequence). Trimming stripped 2 bases from V and 1 base from J, with 10 bases between.

V is TRBV5-6 and J is TRBJ2-7, with TRBD1 identical over 8 bases. This CDR3 comprises 18 residues. Per germline, CDR1 SGHDT and CDR2 YYEEEE. Germline trimming cut 1 base from V and 1 base from J; bases unmatched to any gene: 13. CDR3 residues: CASSLTDRGPPLSYEQYF. The CDR3 bases are TGTGCCAGCAGCTTGACCGACAGGGGTCCTCCCCTTTCCTACGAGCAGTACTTC. The full variable domain, completed using reference TRBV5-6 and TRBJ2-7, is DAGVTQSPTHLIKTRGQQVTLRCSPKSGHDTVSWYQQALGQGPQFIFQYYEEEERQRGNFPDRFSGHQFPNYSSELNVNALLLGDSALYLCASSLTDRGPPLSYEQYFGPGTRLTVT.

This sequence joins TRBV7-9 and TRBJ2-2, with D perhaps TRBD2 (5 bases). Germline CDR1 and CDR2: SEHNR and FQNEAQ (reference sequence). There are 14 residues in the CDR3. With 1 base removed from V and 6 bases from J, the gap between germline ends came to 9 bases. The CDR3 sequence is CASSLETRAGELFF. CDR3 coding DNA: TGTGCCAGCAGCTTAGAAACTAGGGCCGGGGAGCTGTTTTTT.

The V gene is TRBV30, the J gene TRBJ2-7, with a tentative D call TRBD2 (6 bases). Trimming removed 7 bases at V and 6 bases at J, with 16 bases between. The CDR3 length is 12 residues. The V gene's germline CDR1 is GTSNPN and CDR2 SVGIG (reference sequence). CDR3 DNA: TGTGCCTCCGCGGGGCCGGGATCCGAGCAGTACTTC. Translating gives CASAGPGSEQYF.

The chain couples TRBV7-8 to TRBJ2-6; a weak D match, TRBD1 (5 bases). Germline V gives CDR1 SGHVS, CDR2 FQNEAQ. This CDR3 is built from 15 residues. V was shortened by 3 bases and J by 1 base, with 7 bases between the two germline ends. The CDR3 region has the DNA TGTGCCAGCAGCTTTTGGACATCTGGGGCCAACGTCCTGACTTTC. Amino acids: CASSFWTSGANVLTF.

The chain has TRBV20-1 and TRBJ2-1, with TRBD1 matching 9 bases. This CDR3 has 15 amino acids. Germline CDR1 DFQATT, CDR2 SNEGSKA (reference sequence). V dropped 3 bases and J dropped 3; count of bases not matched to a gene: 6. CDR3 sequence: CSASLGTGLYNEQFF. Written as DNA, the CDR3 is TGCAGTGCTAGCCTCGGGACAGGGCTCTACAATGAGCAGTTCTTC.

The chain is built from TRBV6-5 and TRBJ2-7, with D possibly matching TRBD1 (5 bases). Germline CDR1 MNHEY, CDR2 SVGAGI. V dropped 6 bases and J dropped 0 bases, with 15 bases sitting between them. The length of the CDR3 is 15 residues. In DNA, the CDR3 is TGTGCCAGCAGCCTCGGAGAGGACATCTCCTACGAGCAGTACTTC. Translating gives CASSLGEDISYEQYF.

J is TRBJ2-7 and V is TRBV28; TRBD1 matches at 10 bases. V was clipped by 2 bases and J by 9 bases; unmatched bases: 22. This CDR3 comprises 19 residues. Germline values: CDR1 MDHEN, CDR2 SYDVKM. Written as DNA, the CDR3 is TGTGCCAGCAGTTTACCCCAAAATCCGGGACAGGGGAAGGAGGGCCGGCAGTACTTC. Amino acid sequence: CASSLPQNPGQGKEGRQYF.

The chain employs TRBV5-1 and TRBJ2-7; 7 bases are a match to TRBD1. V trimming: 4 bases; J trimming: 6 bases; junction bases outside the gene matches: 13. CDR1 SGHRS and CDR2 YFSETQ come from the germline V gene. The length of the CDR3 is 15 residues. The DNA of the CDR3 is TGCGCCAGCAGCCTAACGACAGGGAAAATCGGCGAGCAGTACTTC. Amino acid sequence: CASSLTTGKIGEQYF.

The DNA of the CDR3 is TGTGCCAGCAGCAACCTAGCGGACTCCTACGAGCAGTACTTC. As protein: CASSNLADSYEQYF. The chain combines TRBV7-9 with TRBJ2-7, with 7 bases that match TRBD2. With V trimmed by 5 bases and J by 0 bases, 4 bases remained unmatched. The CDR3 is 14 amino acids. Germline V CDR1 and CDR2: SEHNR, FQNEAQ (reference sequence).